A single sample gave rise to the 20 T cell receptor beta chains below, sequenced in a study of T cell responses to AZD1222 COVID-19 vaccine. The table came from immunoSEQ multiplex PCR; TCRdb's copy has only in-frame clones and leaves some out. The table lists some 180,000 clones, roughly 92% of them singletons. The specimen was peripheral blood, collected on day 0 of AZD1222 vaccination. The receptors stem from an adult in good health.

This clone showed up just once. The CDR3 DNA reads TGCGCCAGCAGCCAAGATGAAGGGGACGAGCAGTACTTC. Protein: CASSQDEGDEQYF. The chain carries TRBV4-3 and TRBJ2-7, with D possibly being TRBD1 (5 bases). This CDR3 contains 13 residues. Trimming removed 0 bases from V and 5 bases from J, with 8 bases in between. Per the germline V gene, CDR1 is LGHNA and CDR2 is YSLEER.

The CDR3 DNA reads TGTGCCAGCAGTCGACAGTTTAGCACAGATACGCAGTATTTT. This gives the protein CASSRQFSTDTQYF. The chain is built from TRBV6-5 and TRBJ2-3; maybe TRBD1 (5 bases). From germline, CDR1 is MNHEY and CDR2 SVGAGI. The CDR3 totals 14 residues. The V end lost 5 bases, the J end lost 0 bases, and 9 bases lay between the germline ends.

The chain links TRBV5-5 to TRBJ1-1; D remains ambiguous. Germline assignment: CDR1 SGHKS and CDR2 YYEKEE (reference sequence). Trimming removed 3 bases from V and 2 bases from J, with 11 bases in between. The CDR3 runs to 14 residues. The CDR3 spells CASSSVGSNTEAFF. The CDR3, as DNA: TGTGCCAGCAGCTCGGTGGGTTCTAACACTGAAGCTTTCTTT.

This clone was seen at least ten times. The chain has TRBV7-8 and TRBJ1-2; no firm D call. V was pared by 5 bases and J by 6 bases, with 10 bases between. In germline, CDR1 is SGHVS, CDR2 FQNEAQ. CDR3 size: 12 residues. CDR3 coding DNA: TGTGCCAGCAGCGCGGGGAGGGATGGCTACACCTTC. Protein sequence: CASSAGRDGYTF.

The chain carries TRBV4-2 and TRBJ2-7; 12 bases agree with TRBD1. J was trimmed by 0 bases and V by 3 bases; bases with no gene match: 3. CDR1 LGHNA and CDR2 YNFKEQ come from the germline V gene. The CDR3 sequence is 16 residues long. As DNA, the CDR3 is TGTGCCAGCAGCCAGTTGGGACAGGGGGCCTCCTACGAGCAGTACTTC. Translating gives CASSQLGQGASYEQYF.

The chain links TRBV25-1 to TRBJ1-3; D gene unclear. The length of the CDR3 is 13 residues. Germline V gives CDR1 MGHDK, CDR2 SYGVNS. The V end lost 8 bases, the J end lost 5 bases, and 13 bases lay between the germline ends. The DNA for the CDR3 is TGTGCCAGCGGCGAACCTAACAGAAACACCATATATTTT. It encodes CASGEPNRNTIYF. Drawing the rest from reference TRBV25-1 and TRBJ1-3, the complete variable domain is EADIYQTPRYLVIGTGKKITLECSQTMGHDKMYWYQQDPGMELHLIHYSYGVNSTEKGDLSSESTVSRIRTEHFPLTLESARPSHTSQYLCASGEPNRNTIYFGEGSWLTVV.

The chain uses TRBV18 and TRBJ2-3; no clear D. The CDR3 sequence is 13 residues long. From germline, CDR1 is KGHSH and CDR2 LQKENI. V lost 6 bases and J lost 6, with 13 bases in between. The CDR3 loop is CASSQSRLDTQYF. CDR3 DNA: TGTGCCAGCTCGCAATCCCGACTCGATACGCAGTATTTT.

V usage is TRBV30 and J usage is TRBJ2-3; the D call may be TRBD1 or TRBD2 (5 bases each). The CDR3 runs 16 residues. CDR1 and CDR2 from the germline V gene are GTSNPN and SVGIG (reference sequence). V lost 5 bases and J lost 3, with 21 bases in between. CDR3 DNA: TGTGCCTGGGGGGGTTCGTATAGCAGTGGGACAGATACGCAGTATTTT. Protein product: CAWGGSYSSGTDTQYF.

The CDR3 bases are TGTGCCAGCAGCTACGACCCGCCAGAGGCTAATTCACCCCTCCACTTT. Amino acid sequence: CASSYDPPEANSPLHF. The J gene is TRBJ1-6, the V gene TRBV27, with D unresolved. Germline values: CDR1 MNHEY, CDR2 SMNVEV (reference sequence). The CDR3 has 16 residues. V was trimmed by 6 bases and J by 6 bases, leaving 18 bases between them.

The chain employs TRBV6-2 or TRBV6-3 and TRBJ2-7, with D possibly being TRBD1 (6 bases). Germline V gene data show CDR1 as MNHEY and CDR2 as SVGEGT. V was shortened by 2 bases and J by 2 bases, with 10 bases between the two germline ends. The CDR3 consists of 14 residues. CDR3 loop: CASSYGDTTYEQYF. CDR3 sequence (DNA): TGTGCCAGCAGTTACGGGGACACCACCTACGAGCAGTACTTC.

This clone came up once. The identical CDR3 is also encoded by other nucleotide sequences in the sample. The chain combines TRBV12-5 with TRBJ1-5; D perhaps matches TRBD1 (5 bases). Trimming stripped 6 bases from V and 4 bases from J, with 13 bases between. Looked up from germline, CDR1 is LGHNT and CDR2 is FRNRAP. The CDR3 runs 14 residues. The CDR3 DNA follows: TGTGCTAGTGGCCGGGACCTTAGTAATCAGCCCCAGCATTTT. Encoded protein: CASGRDLSNQPQHF.

CDR3 residues: CASSYFGSANTGELFF. The CDR3 nucleotides read TGTGCCAGCAGTTACTTTGGGTCAGCGAACACCGGGGAGCTGTTTTTT. The rearrangement uses TRBV6-5 and TRBJ2-2; unclear D gene. The ends were cut back, 1 base at V and 0 bases at J, with 9 bases in the middle. Germline CDR1 and CDR2: MNHEY and SVGAGI. CDR3 length equals 16 residues.

This chain uses TRBV24-1 with TRBJ2-1; no firm D call. Germline V lookup: CDR1 KGHDR, CDR2 SFDVKD. The CDR3 consists of 13 residues. Trimming removed 4 bases from V and 10 bases from J, with 13 bases in between. The CDR3 DNA follows: TGTGCCACCAGTGACCCCCGGGTTGGAGAGCAGTTCTTC. This encodes CATSDPRVGEQFF.

The chain uses TRBV19 and TRBJ2-5; 7 positions agree with TRBD2. CDR1 LNHDA and CDR2 SQIVND come from the germline V gene (reference sequence). Unmatched junction bases numbered 3, after V lost 4 bases and J lost 4 bases. This CDR3 contains 13 residues. The chain's CDR3 is CASSRGGSETQYF. The CDR3 region has the DNA TGTGCCAGTAGTAGGGGGGGATCAGAGACCCAGTACTTC.

This rearrangement joins TRBV6-5 to TRBJ2-5; TRBD2 matches at 11 bases. Germline CDR1 MNHEY, CDR2 SVGAGI. The CDR3 covers 15 residues. With V trimmed by 6 bases and J by 5 bases, 8 bases remained unmatched. CDR3 DNA: TGTGCCAGCAGAAATAGCGGGAGGGCCATCGAGACCCAGTACTTC. Protein sequence: CASRNSGRAIETQYF.

The V and J genes are TRBV6-5 and TRBJ1-1; the D is unclear. V was pared by 0 bases and J by 10 bases, with 18 bases between. This CDR3 has 15 amino acids. Germline V gives CDR1 MNHEY, CDR2 SVGAGI. The CDR3 here is CASSYSWVRGKIAFF. DNA of the CDR3: TGTGCCAGCAGTTACTCGTGGGTTCGTGGAAAAATAGCTTTCTTT.

V and J are TRBV16 and TRBJ1-1; tentative D call: TRBD1 (6 bases). The CDR3 consists of 12 residues. Between the trimmed V and J ends, which lost 2 bases and 7 bases, there was a span of 8 bases. Germline CDR1 KGHSY, CDR2 FQNENV. The DNA of the CDR3 is TGTGCCAGCAGCCAAGGGGGCAGTGAAGCTTTCTTT. Its translation: CASSQGGSEAFF.

In its sample, this clone was seen once. This chain links TRBV7-9 with TRBJ2-3, with D uncertain. V shed 5 bases and J shed 4 bases, with 10 bases lying between them. Looked up from germline, CDR1 is SEHNR and CDR2 is FQNEAQ (reference sequence). The CDR3 has 13 residues. CDR3 sequence (DNA): TGTGCCAGCAGCCCCGCGCCCCCAGATACGCAGTATTTT. Residues: CASSPAPPDTQYF.

Here the CDR3 DNA reads TGTGCCAGCAGCTTGGGAACGGGGGATACGCAGTATTTT. Amino acids: CASSLGTGDTQYF. The rearrangement uses TRBV11-2 and TRBJ2-3; tentatively, D is TRBD2 (5 bases). This CDR3 contains 13 residues. Trimming took off 3 bases at V and 6 bases at J, with 10 bases between the two ends. Germline V gene lookup returns CDR1 SGHAT and CDR2 FQNNGV.

The V call is TRBV29-1, the J call TRBJ2-7, with 10 bases that match TRBD2. The CDR3 consists of 13 residues. CDR1 is SQVTM, CDR2 ANQGSEA, per germline. J gave up 3 bases and V 5 bases, and 4 bases lay outside the gene matches. The CDR3 spells CSVSSGRDYEQYF. The CDR3 region has the DNA TGCAGCGTTTCCAGCGGGAGGGACTACGAGCAGTACTTC.